This TCR beta chain stems from a study of blood T cell repertoires in COVID-19 (dated by TCRdb to the early 2020s). Regarding the research as a whole: The collaborator samples originated in the United States, Italy and Spain and spanned the acute and convalescent phases of COVID-19. The prospective study material was composed of cDNA or gDNA derived from T cells, B-cell-depleted T cells, or PBMCs. The dataset comprised deeply sampled blood TCRbeta repertoires from subjects exposed to, actively infected with, or recovered from COVID-19. The repertoires were made available in a free public database intended to serve as a resource for research on the immune response to SARS-CoV-2. The samples were drawn from two sources: the first 160 participants of the ongoing ImmuneRACE study, and over 1,000 subjects contributed by 6 global collaborators. The sample metadata nearly always contained a de-identified subject ID, COVID-19 status, age in years and sex. Where available, HLA class I and class II types were taken from metadata supplied by the sample provider and were not determined by assay-based typing.

Collaborating institutions collected whole blood in K2EDTA tubes following their own protocols. For TCRbeta analysis, collaborators shipped samples in one of three forms: frozen whole blood, isolated PBMCs, or DNA extracted from either of those sample types. The immunoSEQ Assay, a bias-controlled multiplex PCR, was used to amplify TCRbeta CDR3 regions from genomic DNA. Regarding the original processing steps: Nucleated cell counts per sample were estimated from amplification of reference gene primers within the assay. To quantify the absolute abundance of each unique TCRbeta CDR3 rearrangement, sequence reads were collapsed and filtered. Productive Simpson clonality was computed per sample as the square root of Simpson's diversity index over productive rearrangements. TCRdb obtained this table from immuneACCESS and retained in-frame rearrangements with V and J assigned. These tables miss some clones; where compared with another copy, unresolved V genes account for less than half of the shortfall, and the remainder is unexplained. V and J calls and clone size are those listed in that table; D and trimming were worked out from the DNA. The sample table contains about 150,000 clones; only one count was recorded for more than 85% of them. Clones ranked in the top ten supply just under 3% of the sample.

The study at large found these results: The amount of clinical and demographic metadata varied by source and participant and was provided uncurated.

Unmatched junction bases come to 15, with V trimmed by 8 bases and J by 4 bases. The germline V gene (reference sequence) sets CDR1 to LNHDA and CDR2 to SQIVND. The CDR3 measures 16 amino acids from cysteine to phenylalanine. Just the 48-base CDR3 DNA is kept, in frame starting at base 1. About this clone itself: Its cognate antigen has yet to be identified. Base qualities are not at hand, and no much larger clone is one base apart.

The V and J genes are TRBV19 and TRBJ1-1; a stretch of 8 junction bases matches TRBD1. The receptor's source is a man in his 60s with active or convalescent COVID-19. Sample: peripheral blood. Read as DNA, the sequence is TGTGCCAGTTTAGACAGGGGAGTTTTGGAGGCCACTGAAGCTTTCTTT. Its amino acids are CASLDRGVLEATEAFF.